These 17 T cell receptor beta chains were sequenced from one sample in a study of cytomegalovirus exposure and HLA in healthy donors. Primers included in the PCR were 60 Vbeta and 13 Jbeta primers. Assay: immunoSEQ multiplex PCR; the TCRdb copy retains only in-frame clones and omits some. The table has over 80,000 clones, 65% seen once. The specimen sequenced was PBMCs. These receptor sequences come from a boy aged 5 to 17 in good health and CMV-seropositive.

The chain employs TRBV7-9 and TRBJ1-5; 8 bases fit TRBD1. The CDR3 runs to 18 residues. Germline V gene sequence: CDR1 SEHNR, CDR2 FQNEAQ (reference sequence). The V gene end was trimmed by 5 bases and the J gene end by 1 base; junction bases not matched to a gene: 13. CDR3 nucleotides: TGTGCCAGCAGCGCGTCGGACAGGGCCATATACAGCAATCAGCCCCAGCATTTT. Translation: CASSASDRAIYSNQPQHF.

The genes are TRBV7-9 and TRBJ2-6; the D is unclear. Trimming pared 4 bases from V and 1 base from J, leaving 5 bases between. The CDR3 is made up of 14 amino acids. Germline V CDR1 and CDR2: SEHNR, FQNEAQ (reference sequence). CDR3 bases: TGTGCCAGCAGCTCAATTTCTGGGGCCAACGTCCTGACTTTC. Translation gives CASSSISGANVLTF.

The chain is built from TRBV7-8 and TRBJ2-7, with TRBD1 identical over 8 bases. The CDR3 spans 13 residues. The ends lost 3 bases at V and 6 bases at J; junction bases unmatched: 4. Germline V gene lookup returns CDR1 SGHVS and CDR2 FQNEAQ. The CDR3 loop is CASSFPGGCEQYF. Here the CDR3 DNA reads TGTGCCAGCAGCTTCCCAGGGGGCTGCGAGCAGTACTTC.

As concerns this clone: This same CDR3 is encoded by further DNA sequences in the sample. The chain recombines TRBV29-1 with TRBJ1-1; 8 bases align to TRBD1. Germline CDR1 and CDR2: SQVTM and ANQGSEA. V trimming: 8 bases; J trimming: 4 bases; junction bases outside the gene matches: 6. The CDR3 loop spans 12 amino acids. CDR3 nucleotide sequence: TGCAGCTCGCAGGGGGCGAGCACTGAAGCTTTCTTT. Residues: CSSQGASTEAFF.

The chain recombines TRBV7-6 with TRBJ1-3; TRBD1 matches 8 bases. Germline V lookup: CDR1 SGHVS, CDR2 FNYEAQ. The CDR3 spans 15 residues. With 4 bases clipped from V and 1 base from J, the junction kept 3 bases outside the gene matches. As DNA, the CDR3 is TGTGCCAGCAGCTACGGACAGGGATCTGGAAACACCATATATTTT. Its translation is CASSYGQGSGNTIYF.

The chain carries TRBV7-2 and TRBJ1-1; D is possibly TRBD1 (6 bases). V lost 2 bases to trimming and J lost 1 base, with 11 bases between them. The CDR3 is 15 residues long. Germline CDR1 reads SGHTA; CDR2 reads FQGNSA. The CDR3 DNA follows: TGTGCCAGCAGCTTACTTTCAGGGGCGAACACTGAAGCTTTCTTT. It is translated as CASSLLSGANTEAFF. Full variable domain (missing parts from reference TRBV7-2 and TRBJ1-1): GAGVSQSPSNKVTEKGKDVELRCDPISGHTALYWYRQSLGQGLEFLIYFQGNSAPDKSGLPSDRFSAERTGGSVSTLTIQRTQQEDSAVYLCASSLLSGANTEAFFGQGTRLTVV.

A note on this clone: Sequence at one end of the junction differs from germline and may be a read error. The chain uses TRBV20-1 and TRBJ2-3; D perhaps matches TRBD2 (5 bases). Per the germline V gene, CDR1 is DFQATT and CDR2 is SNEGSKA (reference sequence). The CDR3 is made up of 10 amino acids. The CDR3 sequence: CSARDEEDSF. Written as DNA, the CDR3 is TGCAGTGCTAGAGATGAAGAGGACTCTTTT.

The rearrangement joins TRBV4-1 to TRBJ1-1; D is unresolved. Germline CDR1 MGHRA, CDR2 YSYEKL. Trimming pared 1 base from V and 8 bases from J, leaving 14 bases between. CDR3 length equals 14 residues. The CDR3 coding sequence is TGCGCCAGCAGCCAAGTAAGCGGGTCGGAGGAAGCTTTCTTT. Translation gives CASSQVSGSEEAFF.

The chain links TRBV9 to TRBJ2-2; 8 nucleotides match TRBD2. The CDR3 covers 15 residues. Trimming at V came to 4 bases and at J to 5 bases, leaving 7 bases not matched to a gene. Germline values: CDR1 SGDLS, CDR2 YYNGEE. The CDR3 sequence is CASSWTGGQTGELFF. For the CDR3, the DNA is TGTGCCAGCAGCTGGACGGGGGGGCAAACCGGGGAGCTGTTTTTT.

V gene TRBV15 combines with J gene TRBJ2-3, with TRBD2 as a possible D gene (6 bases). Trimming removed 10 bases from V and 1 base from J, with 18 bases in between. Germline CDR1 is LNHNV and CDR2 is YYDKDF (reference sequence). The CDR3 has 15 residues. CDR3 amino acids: CASRRRREGTDTQYF. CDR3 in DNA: TGTGCCAGCCGTAGGCGGAGGGAGGGCACAGATACGCAGTATTTT.

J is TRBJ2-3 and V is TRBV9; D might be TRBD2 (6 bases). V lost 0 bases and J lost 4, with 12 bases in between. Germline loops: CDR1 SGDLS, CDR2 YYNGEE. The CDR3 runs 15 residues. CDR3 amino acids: CASSVGTGLADTQYF. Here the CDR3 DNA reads TGTGCCAGCAGCGTAGGAACGGGACTCGCAGATACGCAGTATTTT.

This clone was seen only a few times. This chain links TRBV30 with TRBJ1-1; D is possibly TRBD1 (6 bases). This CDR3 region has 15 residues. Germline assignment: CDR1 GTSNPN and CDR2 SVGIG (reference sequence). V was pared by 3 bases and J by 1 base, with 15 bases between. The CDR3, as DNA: TGTGCCTGGAGACAACATCAGGGGCGGAACACTGAAGCTTTCTTT. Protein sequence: CAWRQHQGRNTEAFF.

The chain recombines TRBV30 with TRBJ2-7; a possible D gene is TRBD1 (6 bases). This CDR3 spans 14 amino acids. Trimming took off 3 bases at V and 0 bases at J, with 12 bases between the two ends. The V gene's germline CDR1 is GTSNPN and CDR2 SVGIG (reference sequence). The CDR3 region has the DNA TGTGCCTGGAGCAGGGGCGATCTCTCCTACGAGCAGTACTTC. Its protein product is CAWSRGDLSYEQYF.

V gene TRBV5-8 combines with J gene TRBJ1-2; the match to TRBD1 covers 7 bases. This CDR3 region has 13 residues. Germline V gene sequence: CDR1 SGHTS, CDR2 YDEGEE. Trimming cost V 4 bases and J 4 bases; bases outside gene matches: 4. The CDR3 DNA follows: TGTGCCAGCAGCCTGGGACAGCTCTATGGCTACACCTTC. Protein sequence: CASSLGQLYGYTF.

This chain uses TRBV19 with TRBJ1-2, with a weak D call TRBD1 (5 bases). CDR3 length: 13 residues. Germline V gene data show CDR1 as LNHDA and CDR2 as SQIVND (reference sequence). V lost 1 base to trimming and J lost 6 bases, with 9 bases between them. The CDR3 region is CASSIGQNDGYTF. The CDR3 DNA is TGTGCCAGTAGTATAGGACAGAACGATGGCTACACCTTC.

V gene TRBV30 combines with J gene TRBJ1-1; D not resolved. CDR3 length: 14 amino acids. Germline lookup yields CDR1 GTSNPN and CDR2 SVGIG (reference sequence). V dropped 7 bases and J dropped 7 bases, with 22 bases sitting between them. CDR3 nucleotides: TGTGCCTCCAACCGGCGGGCAGTCGGCAGTGAAGCTTTCTTT. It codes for CASNRRAVGSEAFF.

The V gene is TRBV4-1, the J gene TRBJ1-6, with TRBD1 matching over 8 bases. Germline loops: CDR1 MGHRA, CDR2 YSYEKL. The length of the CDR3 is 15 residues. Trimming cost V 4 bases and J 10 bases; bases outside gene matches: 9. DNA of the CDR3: TGCGCCAGCAGCCTCGATTTACAGGGGGTCTCACCCCTCCACTTT. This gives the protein CASSLDLQGVSPLHF.